The source of this T cell receptor beta chain is a study of control samples from healthy donors and cancer patients. Sequencing was performed with immunoSEQ multiplex PCR; in TCRdb, only in-frame clones are kept and a portion is missing. The repertoire holds some 77,000 clones, with 85% to 90% as singletons. The germline V gene encodes CDR1 MDHEN and CDR2 SYDVKM. The CDR3 loop spans 15 amino acids. The germline V and J ends were trimmed by 6 bases and 6 bases, with 17 bases remaining between them. The specimen was blood. This sequence joins TRBV28 and TRBJ1-4, with D maybe TRBD1 (6 bases). This receptor was taken from a woman in her sixties or seventies in good health. The CDR3 region is CASSLPGVNDEKLFF. DNA for the CDR3: TGTGCCAGCAGCTTACCAGGGGTGAATGATGAAAAACTGTTTTTT.